This T cell receptor (beta chain) stems from a study of T cells in Graves' hyperthyroidism and ophthalmopathy. General study results and limits: Before onset, ophthalmopathy was predicted by the model a median 6.5 months earlier.

Amplified TCR beta CDR3 regions derived from RNA transcripts. The HTBI primer set served for first-round RT-PCR of the TCR CDR3. TCRdb re-derived calls from the multiplex PCR reads in MiXCR, one entry per CDR3 protein. The sample shows about 620,000 distinct CDR3 sequences, about 17% of them seen only once. This clonotype occurred a few times. Its antigen remains unknown. This clone may be a read error of a much larger clone one base away. The CDR3 is 16 amino acids. V was cut by 3 bases and J by 8 bases, with 22 bases left in between. The receptor was derived from a woman in her 30s with Graves' hyperthyroidism. The chain is built from TRBV12-3 or TRBV12-4 and TRBJ1-2; D not certain. The sequenced material came from blood. Written as DNA, the CDR3 is TGTGCCAGCAGTTTTTTGCCACTGGGAGAAGGCTTAGGCTACACCTTC. Residues: CASSFLPLGEGLGYTF.